This T cell receptor beta chain was sequenced during a study of regulatory T cells in long-lasting Graves disease. Indicated time point: newly diagnosed GD, antithyroid drugs for less than 3 months. Researchers made the TCR library from RNA that was extracted from PBMCs. Germline V CDR1 and CDR2: ENHRY, SYGVKD. 16 amino acids form the CDR3, both terminal residues included. To make TCR beta libraries, researchers used iRepertoire HTBI primers and Arm-PCR of CDR3 regions. Each CDR3 protein gets one entry after TCRdb re-called the multiplex PCR reads with MiXCR. The data hold hundreds of thousands of distinct CDR3 sequences, with 16% observed a single time. This clonotype has at least ten counts. The antigen is unknown. The DNA is omitted, as the CDR3 cannot be located on it reliably, and the CDR3 follows TCRdb's listing. Study-wide results and limits: Peripheral blood, not thyroid tissue, was the sole material studied.

These data are also associated with another study on T cells in Graves' hyperthyroidism and ophthalmopathy. That source reports: Over 18 months, lack of ophthalmopathy progression marked Graves' hyperthyroidism as stable. Most thyroid-expanded clonotypes above 0.001 were also found in blood. The model predicted ophthalmopathy a median around six months before onset.

The gene calls are TRBV10-3 and TRBJ1-5; TRBD1 was called by the table and not checked on the DNA. This specimen consisted of peripheral blood mononuclear cells (PBMCs), obtained at new diagnosis, from a patient treated with antithyroid drugs. The source of this sequence is a man aged 35-49 years with Graves disease. The CDR3 reads CAISSSGTLPNQPQHF.